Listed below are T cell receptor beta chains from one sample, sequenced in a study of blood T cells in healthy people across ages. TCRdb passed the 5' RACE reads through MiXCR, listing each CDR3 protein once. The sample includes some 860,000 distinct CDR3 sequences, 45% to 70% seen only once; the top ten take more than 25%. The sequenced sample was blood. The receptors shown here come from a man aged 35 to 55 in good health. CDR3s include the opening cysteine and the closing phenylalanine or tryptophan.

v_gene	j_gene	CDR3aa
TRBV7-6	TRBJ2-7	CASSLALAGEYEQYF
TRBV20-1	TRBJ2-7	CSALGGAGGSEQYF
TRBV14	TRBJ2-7	CASSQSRGRQDFSYEQYF
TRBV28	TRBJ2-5	CASSPQIPGKQYF
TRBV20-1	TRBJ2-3	CSPNTGISTDTQYF
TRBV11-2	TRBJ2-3	CASSIGGRGTDTQYF
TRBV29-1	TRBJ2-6	CSAQDRVTGANVLTF
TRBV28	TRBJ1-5	CASSTLRQGGQPQHF
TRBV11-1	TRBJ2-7	CASSQPEGLDEQYF
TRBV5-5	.	CASSPWSGTGDYEQYF
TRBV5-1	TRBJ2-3	CASSLEPLRDTQYF
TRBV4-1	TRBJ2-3	CASSLQRGYTDTQYF
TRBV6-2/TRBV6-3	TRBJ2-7	CASNPRGTIQGADEQYF
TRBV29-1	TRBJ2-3	CSVVGGGWSTDTQYF
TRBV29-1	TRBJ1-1	CSPRQGGVVGPEAFF
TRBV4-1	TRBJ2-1	CASSQVGGVPSYNEQFF
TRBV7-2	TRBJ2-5	CASSPRAQETQYF
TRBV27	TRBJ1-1	CASSLSRGETEAFF
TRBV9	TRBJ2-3	CASSFLAGQTDTQYF
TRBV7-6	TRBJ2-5	CASSLVGTSEQETQYF
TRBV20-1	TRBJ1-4	CSAPPETGSNEKLFF
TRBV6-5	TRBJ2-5	CASSYTGTGVWGSQETQYF
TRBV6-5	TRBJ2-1	CASSYDPYSEQFF
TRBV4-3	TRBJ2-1	CASSRPPAGGPNEQFF
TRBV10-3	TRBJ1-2	CAINPTGVDYGYTF
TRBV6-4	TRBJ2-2	CARQTGANTGELFF
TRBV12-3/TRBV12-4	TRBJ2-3	CASSPLGTGATDTQYF
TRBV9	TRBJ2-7	CASSIKAGTSVLEQYF
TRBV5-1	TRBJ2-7	CASKAGTAGDEQYF
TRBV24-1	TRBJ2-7	CATSWDSGRNEQYF
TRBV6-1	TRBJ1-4	CASSRHRERGTVEKLFF
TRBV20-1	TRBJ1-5	CSARVEGGDNQPQHF
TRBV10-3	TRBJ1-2	CAISESEGHYGYTF
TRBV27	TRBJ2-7	CASSLEGRTYEQYF
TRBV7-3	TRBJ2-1	CASSSIGSSYNEQFF
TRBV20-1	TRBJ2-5	CSARDLSAGGGWETQYF
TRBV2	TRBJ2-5	CASSFPDQETQYF
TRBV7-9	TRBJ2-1	CASSYRALNEQFF
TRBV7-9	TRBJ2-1	CASSLPLSPGGNDEQFF
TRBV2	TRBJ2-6	CASSEWSGANVLTF
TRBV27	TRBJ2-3	CASSPRLSGTQYF
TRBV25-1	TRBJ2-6	CASSETGTISGANVLTF
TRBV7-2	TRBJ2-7	CASSRGSSGVYEQYF
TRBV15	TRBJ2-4	CATSRDPHAGDRYF
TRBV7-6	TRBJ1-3	CASSLNSPSSGNTIYF
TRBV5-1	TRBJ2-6	CASSEDNSGANVLTF
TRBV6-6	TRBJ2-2	CASMTGDTGELFF
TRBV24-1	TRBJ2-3	CATSSPGTSDNTQYF
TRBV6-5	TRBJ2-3	CASSDLADTQYF
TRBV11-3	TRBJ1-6	CASSPTGGNNSPLHF
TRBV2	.	CASRVGKGTGNIQYF
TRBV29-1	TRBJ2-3	CSVETSSADTQYF